The clone carrying this TCR beta chain occurred once. These data originate in a study of PD-L1 blockade in urothelial cancer. As for time point: pretreatment peripheral blood. Germline CDR1 SGDLS, CDR2 YYNGEE. V gave up 1 base and J gave up 3 bases, with 7 bases separating them. The CDR3 is 14 amino acids. Produced via immunoSEQ multiplex PCR; TCRdb's table is partial and in-frame only. The sample lists 95,000 to 100,000 clones; 87% were seen once. The receptor's source is a man in his sixties with urothelial cancer. Sequenced material: PBMCs, taken around atezolizumab (anti-PD-L1) treatment. The chain carries TRBV9 and TRBJ2-2; D might be TRBD1 (5 bases). In nucleotides, the CDR3 is TGTGCCAGCAGCGTATCAGGGTACACCGGGGAGCTGTTTTTT. Amino acid sequence: CASSVSGYTGELFF.